Listed below are T cell receptor beta chains from one sample, sequenced in a study of T-cell reconstitution after alpha-beta-depleted transplantation in children. TCRdb re-called the PCR reads with MiXCR, one entry per CDR3 protein. Of 700,000 to 950,000 distinct CDR3 sequences in the sample, roughly 15% were seen once. This specimen was PBMCs, mostly from graft donor cells, taken 360 days after TCRalphabeta/CD19-depleted stem cell transplant. Source of these receptors: a male patient between 5 and 17 years old who had a stem cell transplant for acute lymphoblastic leukemia, so the T cells may come from the graft donor. The CDR3 runs from the conserved cysteine through the conserved F or W. A D gene is named only where the DNA matches it firmly. A row's size may be missing; if present it is once, few, many or a size class.

TRBV3-1	TRBD2	TRBJ2-2	few	CASSQDPLAGEFTRELFF	TGTGCCAGCAGCCAAGACCCCCTAGCGGGAGAGTTTACCCGGGAGCTGTTTTTT
TRBV27	TRBD2	TRBJ2-7	-	CASSLRSGRFHEQYF	TGTGCCAGCAGTCTCCGTAGCGGGAGGTTCCACGAGCAGTACTTC
TRBV11-2	-	TRBJ2-7	-	CASSFLADEQYF	TGTGCCAGCAGCTTCCTAGCAGACGAGCAGTACTTC
TRBV28	TRBD1	TRBJ1-1	many	CASSLRDRGYPFF	TGTGCCAGCAGCCTCCGGGACAGGGGATATCCTTTCTTT
TRBV5-1	-	TRBJ2-5	-	CASSAQWVGETQYF	TGCGCCAGCAGCGCGCAGTGGGTCGGGGAGACCCAGTACTTC
TRBV7-7	TRBD2	TRBJ2-2	-	CASSPRGGSPGELFF	TGTGCCAGCAGCCCTCGAGGCGGGAGCCCCGGGGAGCTGTTTTTT
TRBV29-1	TRBD2	TRBJ2-1	few	CSVCTSGSSFWQFF	TGCAGCGTTTGCACTAGCGGGAGTTCCTTTTGGCAGTTCTTC
TRBV6-5	-	TRBJ2-1	few	CASSTSPNEQFF	TGTGCCAGCAGTACTAGCCCCAATGAGCAGTTCTTC
TRBV19	-	TRBJ2-5	few	CASSISRGRQETQYF	TGTGCCAGTAGTATCTCTAGGGGCCGACAAGAGACCCAGTACTTC
TRBV5-1	-	TRBJ2-2	few	CASSPKVQVTGELFF	TGCGCCAGCAGCCCTAAAGTACAGGTCACCGGGGAGCTGTTTTTT
TRBV2	TRBD1	TRBJ1-2	-	CASTRTGPYGYTF	TGTGCCAGCACGCGGACAGGGCCCTATGGCTACACCTTC
TRBV5-1	TRBD2	TRBJ2-1	few	CASKWTSGNYEQFF	TGCGCCAGCAAGTGGACTAGCGGGAACTATGAGCAGTTCTTC
TRBV5-6	TRBD2	TRBJ2-1	-	CASSYRTSGRIGRYNEQFF	TGTGCCAGCAGCTACCGGACTAGCGGGAGGATAGGAAGGTACAATGAGCAGTTCTTC
TRBV6-5	-	TRBJ2-1	many	CASRSSYNEQFF	TGTGCCAGCAGGAGCTCCTACAATGAGCAGTTCTTC
TRBV7-8	-	TRBJ1-6	few	CASGSNVYESSPLHF	TGTGCCAGCGGATCAAACGTCTACGAAAGTTCACCCCTCCACTTT
TRBV4-1	TRBD1	TRBJ1-2	few	CASHRTGLGEGYTF	TGCGCCAGCCACCGGACAGGCCTAGGAGAGGGCTACACCTTC
TRBV5-1	TRBD2	TRBJ2-1	-	CASIIAGVSYNEQFF	TGCGCCAGCATTATAGCGGGAGTATCTTACAATGAGCAGTTCTTC
TRBV6-5	-	TRBJ2-5	few	CASSYSITGRVETQYF	TGTGCCAGCAGTTACTCAATAACAGGGAGGGTAGAGACCCAGTACTTC
TRBV7-2	TRBD1	TRBJ2-1	-	CASSLRPGTGGSSYNEQFF	TGTGCCAGCAGCTTACGTCCCGGGACAGGGGGGAGCTCCTACAATGAGCAGTTCTTC
TRBV20-1	TRBD1	TRBJ2-2	few	CSARIQGAGRPGELFF	TGCAGTGCTAGAATACAGGGGGCGGGAAGGCCCGGGGAGCTGTTTTTT
TRBV11-3	TRBD2	TRBJ2-2	-	CASSSGLAGEDTGELFF	TGTGCCAGCAGCTCGGGACTAGCGGGAGAGGACACCGGGGAGCTGTTTTTT
TRBV12-3/TRBV12-4	-	TRBJ2-7	few	CASSETTSFYEQYF	TGTGCCAGCAGTGAAACGACAAGCTTCTACGAGCAGTACTTC
TRBV11-2	TRBD1	TRBJ2-2	-	CASSLRWDRGTGELFF	TGTGCCAGCAGCTTACGGTGGGACAGGGGCACCGGGGAGCTGTTTTTT
TRBV29-1	-	TRBJ1-1	-	CSLFGLNGAEAFF	TGCAGCCTTTTCGGCCTCAATGGAGCTGAAGCTTTCTTT
TRBV4-2	TRBD2	TRBJ2-6	-	CASSQVLGLAGLDSGANVLTF	TGTGCCAGCAGCCAAGTTTTGGGACTAGCGGGATTGGACTCTGGGGCCAACGTCCTGACTTTC
TRBV10-3	TRBD2	TRBJ2-3	-	CAISASGSTDTQYF	TGTGCCATCAGTGCTAGCGGGAGTACAGATACGCAGTATTTT
TRBV10-3	-	TRBJ2-5	-	CAISVEEFQETQYF	TGTGCCATCAGTGTCGAGGAATTCCAAGAGACCCAGTACTTC
TRBV27	TRBD2	TRBJ2-3	-	CASSLWAGGRTDTQYF	TGTGCCAGCAGTTTATGGGCGGGAGGCCGCACAGATACGCAGTATTTT
TRBV5-1	-	TRBJ2-7	few	CASRASAFYEQYF	TGCGCCAGCCGGGCTAGCGCCTTCTACGAGCAGTACTTC
TRBV12-3/TRBV12-4	TRBD2	TRBJ2-1	-	CASSRTSGRAGNEQFF	TGTGCCAGCAGCCGGACTAGCGGGAGGGCGGGGAATGAGCAGTTCTTC
TRBV11-2	-	TRBJ2-3	few	CASSEAAGPDTQYF	TGTGCCAGCAGCGAGGCGGCGGGCCCAGATACGCAGTATTTT
TRBV6-2/TRBV6-3	-	TRBJ2-7	-	CASSGTFYEQYF	TGTGCCAGCAGTGGGACTTTCTACGAGCAGTACTTC
TRBV24-1	TRBD1	TRBJ2-2	-	CATSVQGGTGELFF	TGTGCCACCAGTGTACAGGGGGGCACCGGGGAGCTGTTTTTT
TRBV5-1	TRBD2	TRBJ2-5	-	CASTQFGGVIQETQYF	TGCGCCAGCACCCAATTCGGGGGGGTGATCCAAGAGACCCAGTACTTC
TRBV9	TRBD1	TRBJ2-4	many	CASSVGGAGGKNIQYF	TGTGCCAGCAGCGTAGGAGGGGCAGGGGGCAAAAACATTCAGTACTTC
TRBV12-3/TRBV12-4	-	TRBJ1-1	many	CASSQAGTPGHTEAFF	TGTGCCAGCAGCCAGGCCGGGACACCCGGCCACACTGAAGCTTTCTTT
TRBV20-1	TRBD1	TRBJ1-2	-	CSATGDINYGYTF	TGCAGTGCAACAGGGGACATAAACTATGGCTACACCTTC
TRBV15	-	TRBJ2-7	-	CATSRDPLYEQYF	TGTGCCACCAGCAGAGACCCCCTCTACGAGCAGTACTTC
TRBV5-1	TRBD1	TRBJ2-7	-	CASRGQHYGQYF	TGCGCCAGCAGGGGACAGCACTACGGGCAGTACTTC
TRBV7-2	-	TRBJ2-1	few	CASSLTPGRSYEQFF	TGTGCCAGCAGCCTGACTCCGGGTAGGAGTTATGAGCAGTTCTTC
TRBV18	-	TRBJ2-3	-	CASSPTWGSGITDTQYF	TGTGCCAGCTCACCTACATGGGGTAGCGGAATCACAGATACGCAGTATTTT
TRBV7-9	TRBD1	TRBJ2-7	few	CASSSPGGTGVEQYF	TGTGCCAGCAGCTCCCCGGGCGGGACAGGGGTCGAGCAGTACTTC
TRBV12-5	TRBD1	TRBJ1-1	-	CASGPGQGLNTEAFF	TGTGCTAGTGGTCCGGGACAGGGGCTGAACACTGAAGCTTTCTTT
TRBV21-1	-	TRBJ2-7	-	CASSKPVVRAPRAYEQYF	TGTGCCAGCAGCAAACCGGTGGTAAGGGCCCCTCGGGCCTACGAGCAGTACTTC
TRBV12-3/TRBV12-4	TRBD2	TRBJ2-7	few	CASSPRRLADSYEQYF	TGTGCCAGCAGTCCCCGGCGGCTAGCGGATTCCTACGAGCAGTACTTC
TRBV5-1	-	TRBJ2-7	-	CASKVPGQGYEQYF	TGCGCCAGCAAAGTCCCGGGACAAGGCTACGAGCAGTACTTC
TRBV12-3/TRBV12-4	TRBD2	TRBJ2-1	few	CASSLFSGTPSYNEQFF	TGTGCCAGCAGTTTATTTAGCGGGACCCCTTCCTACAATGAGCAGTTCTTC
TRBV27	TRBD1	TRBJ1-5	-	CASSLTGWGNQPQHF	TGTGCCAGCAGTTTGACAGGGTGGGGCAATCAGCCCCAGCATTTT
TRBV7-2	-	TRBJ1-1	-	CASSFGTWGTEAFF	TGTGCCAGCAGCTTCGGGACTTGGGGCACTGAAGCTTTCTTT
TRBV29-1	TRBD2	TRBJ2-7	few	CSVVTSGRANVGPLEQYF	TGCAGCGTTGTGACTAGCGGGAGGGCCAATGTTGGCCCCCTCGAGCAGTACTTC
TRBV9	TRBD1	TRBJ2-1	-	CASSVKGTGVRSNEQFF	TGTGCCAGCAGCGTAAAGGGGACAGGGGTGAGGAGCAATGAGCAGTTCTTC
TRBV28	-	TRBJ2-2	few	CASSTDLTGELFF	TGTGCCAGCAGTACGGACCTCACCGGGGAGCTGTTTTTT
TRBV4-1	-	TRBJ2-1	many	CASSQGQGTYNEQFF	TGCGCCAGCAGCCAAGGGCAGGGGACCTACAATGAGCAGTTCTTC
TRBV9	TRBD2	TRBJ2-5	few	CASSVARIPREGQETQYF	TGTGCCAGCAGCGTAGCTAGAATCCCACGGGAGGGCCAAGAGACCCAGTACTTC
TRBV5-6	-	TRBJ2-1	-	CASSLERHEQFF	TGTGCCAGCAGCTTGGAAAGGCACGAGCAGTTCTTC
TRBV7-6	TRBD1	TRBJ2-5	few	CASSLWTGQETQYF	TGTGCCAGCAGCTTATGGACAGGGCAAGAGACCCAGTACTTC
TRBV6-5	-	TRBJ2-7	-	CASSIQGHEQYF	TGTGCCAGCAGTATACAGGGCCACGAGCAGTACTTC
TRBV5-5	-	TRBJ2-2	few	CASRTGQSNTGELFF	TGTGCCAGCAGGACCGGACAATCGAACACCGGGGAGCTGTTTTTT
TRBV7-9	-	TRBJ1-1	few	CASSLSGLEAFF	TGTGCCAGCAGCCTGTCAGGGTTGGAAGCTTTCTTT